The 27 T cell receptor beta chains below were found in one sample sequenced in a study of beta chain features in type 1 diabetes. Their specific antigens are unknown. Reverse transcription of all isolated RNA meant that expressed TCRB transcripts were sequenced. Libraries were prepared by immunoSEQ multiplex PCR; TCRdb keeps only in-frame clonotypes and omits some of them. This sample has some 660,000 clones, with about an eighth found just once. Study findings and constraints: Researchers report that Type 1 diabetes patients had moderately but significantly shorter TCRB CDR3s across all four CD4+ subsets.

The source material was naive CD4+ T cells from blood. Every receptor here comes from a young man with type 1 diabetes.

This clone has a handful of counts. This chain uses TRBV15 with TRBJ1-6, with 10 bases aligning to TRBD1. This CDR3 is built from 15 residues. The ends lost 1 base at V and 9 bases at J; junction bases unmatched: 3. Germline V gene sequence: CDR1 LNHNV, CDR2 YYDKDF (reference sequence). The DNA of the CDR3 is TGTGCCACCAGCAGAGCCGGACAGGGGGGTTCACCCCTCCACTTT. It encodes CATSRAGQGGSPLHF.

Only a few counts were recorded for this clone. In the same sample, other DNA sequences code for this CDR3. The rearrangement joins TRBV2 to TRBJ2-3; D is undetermined. This CDR3 has 12 amino acids. The germline V and J ends were trimmed by 5 bases and 0 bases, with 3 bases remaining between them. The germline V gene has CDR1 SNHLY and CDR2 FYNNEI. CDR3 loop: CASSRSTDTQYF. The DNA of the CDR3 is TGTGCCAGCAGTAGGAGCACAGATACGCAGTATTTT.

The CDR3 DNA reads as TGTGCCAGCCAAAGTAAGGGACAGGGGGTCTTTGAGCAGTTCTTC. Protein sequence: CASQSKGQGVFEQFF. V gene TRBV6-1 combines with J gene TRBJ2-1; 11 nucleotides line up with TRBD1. V shed 8 bases, J shed 9 bases, and the junction held 12 bases outside the gene matches. Per germline, CDR1 MNHNS and CDR2 SASEGT. The CDR3 sequence is 15 residues long.

The chain recombines TRBV5-1 with TRBJ1-1; D remains ambiguous. V lost 3 bases, J lost 8 bases, and 8 bases lay in between. The CDR3 covers 11 residues. Germline-derived CDR1 and CDR2 are SGHRS and YFSETQ. The CDR3 is CASSSREEAFF. In DNA, the CDR3 is TGCGCCAGCAGCTCGAGGGAAGAAGCTTTCTTT.

This clone was picked up a small number of times. The chain recombines TRBV7-2 with TRBJ2-7; 9 bases agree with TRBD2. CDR3 length equals 14 residues. V was clipped by 6 bases and J by 4 bases; unmatched bases: 7. Germline V gives CDR1 SGHTA, CDR2 FQGNSA. CDR3 sequence (DNA): TGTGCCAGCAGTTTTAGCGGGAGTATGTACGAGCAGTACTTC. Protein sequence: CASSFSGSMYEQYF. Full variable domain (missing parts from reference TRBV7-2 and TRBJ2-7): GAGVSQSPSNKVTEKGKDVELRCDPISGHTALYWYRQSLGQGLEFLIYFQGNSAPDKSGLPSDRFSAERTGGSVSTLTIQRTQQEDSAVYLCASSFSGSMYEQYFGPGTRLTVT.

This clone is a singleton in its sample. The J gene is TRBJ2-7, the V gene TRBV11-2, with D unclear. This CDR3 region has 11 residues. Trimming left V 5 bases short and J 3 bases short, with 5 bases between. Per the germline V gene, CDR1 is SGHAT and CDR2 is FQNNGV. The CDR3 here is CASSTVYEQYF. The CDR3 DNA is TGTGCCAGCAGCACAGTCTACGAGCAGTACTTC.

The V gene is TRBV30, the J gene TRBJ1-2; TRBD1 agrees at 11 bases. The V gene end was trimmed by 1 base and the J gene end by 5 bases; junction bases not matched to a gene: 6. The CDR3 covers 15 residues. The germline gives CDR1 GTSNPN, CDR2 SVGIG (reference sequence). This chain's CDR3 is CAWSARTGGGYGYTF. Written as DNA, the CDR3 is TGTGCCTGGAGTGCCCGGACAGGGGGCGGATATGGCTACACCTTC.

The chain is built from TRBV19 and TRBJ2-1; TRBD1 might be the D (6 bases). From germline, CDR1 is LNHDA and CDR2 SQIVND (reference sequence). V dropped 5 bases and J dropped 5 bases, with 22 bases sitting between them. CDR3 length: 17 residues. In DNA, the CDR3 is TGTGCCAGTAGTCGATTGCGGGTTAGGGGGACCGACAATGAGCAGTTCTTC. Protein: CASSRLRVRGTDNEQFF.

This clone showed up just a few times. The chain recombines TRBV21-1 with TRBJ1-1. TRBV21-1 is marked as a pseudogene. The CDR3 consists of 13 residues. The CDR3: CASSKRGNTEAFF. CDR3 nucleotides: TGTGCCAGCAGCAAACGGGGGAACACTGAAGCTTTCTTT.

V is TRBV29-1 and J is TRBJ1-1, with D tentatively TRBD1 (5 bases). The CDR3 runs 12 residues. The V end was cut by 5 bases, the J end by 5 bases, with 12 bases between. Germline-derived CDR1 and CDR2 are SQVTM and ANQGSEA. As DNA, the CDR3 is TGCAGCGTTTGGGGGGTAGGAACTGAAGCTTTCTTT. Residues: CSVWGVGTEAFF.

J is TRBJ2-1 and V is TRBV29-1; D could derive from TRBD1 or TRBD2 (5 bases each). This CDR3 comprises 14 residues. Germline assignment: CDR1 SQVTM and CDR2 ANQGSEA. V dropped 1 base and J dropped 12 bases, with 19 bases sitting between them. The CDR3 nucleotides read TGCAGCGTTGAAGGCCAGTTAATCGGGGCTCGGCAGTTCTTC. As protein: CSVEGQLIGARQFF.

The chain is built from TRBV7-3 and TRBJ2-7; 7 bases map to TRBD2. The trim removed 1 base at V and 0 bases at J, leaving 3 bases unmatched. The CDR3 contains 15 residues. CDR1 and CDR2 from the germline V gene are SGHTA and FQGTGA. The CDR3 DNA sequence: TGTGCCAGCAGCTTAAGGGAGGGGAGCTCCTACGAGCAGTACTTC. This translates into CASSLREGSSYEQYF.

This clone has just a few counts. This chain connects TRBV7-6 to TRBJ1-2; D call uncertain. CDR1 and CDR2 (germline): SGHVS, FNYEAQ. This CDR3 is 12 amino acids long. The V end lost 5 bases, the J end lost 5 bases, and 9 bases lay between the germline ends. For the CDR3, the DNA is TGTGCCAGCAGCCACGCGGGTTATGGCTACACCTTC. Translated, it gives CASSHAGYGYTF.

The gene calls are TRBV10-3 and TRBJ1-1; 7 nucleotides line up with TRBD1. The junction had 10 bases not matched to a gene; V was cut back by 4 bases and J by 2 bases. The CDR3 extends over 16 amino acids. Germline CDR1 is ENHRY and CDR2 is SYGVKD. The CDR3 region has the DNA TGTGCCATCAGTGTCTTCTACAGGGGAGGTAACACTGAAGCTTTCTTT. Translated: CAISVFYRGGNTEAFF.

The J gene is TRBJ1-4, the V gene TRBV6-1; no reliable D call. Trimming took 11 bases from V and 8 from J, leaving 9 bases between them. The CDR3 has 10 residues. Germline V lookup: CDR1 MNHNS, CDR2 SASEGT. This CDR3 reads CAGGWEKLFF. CDR3 sequence (DNA): TGTGCCGGTGGTTGGGAAAAACTGTTTTTT.

As for this clone: The same CDR3 arises from other DNA sequences in this sample as well. V gene TRBV9 combines with J gene TRBJ2-5; no firm D call. The CDR3 has 13 amino acids. V was cut by 0 bases and J by 3 bases, with 6 bases left in between. Germline assignment: CDR1 SGDLS and CDR2 YYNGEE. The CDR3 DNA reads TGTGCCAGCAGCGTAGGGGCAGAAGAGACCCAGTACTTC. Its protein product is CASSVGAEETQYF.

The chain couples TRBV7-9 to TRBJ2-1; 12 positions match TRBD2. V lost 5 bases to trimming and J lost 2 bases; unmatched junction nucleotides: 10. Per the germline V gene, CDR1 is SEHNR and CDR2 is FQNEAQ (reference sequence). The CDR3 has 18 amino acids. CDR3 loop: CASSPRLAGAETYNEQFF. The CDR3 DNA sequence: TGTGCCAGCAGCCCCCGACTAGCGGGAGCTGAAACCTACAATGAGCAGTTCTTC.

The sample holds a few counts of this clone. The CDR3, as DNA: TGTGCCACCAGCAGAGATGGGACCGCCCGAACCTATGGCTACACCTTC. Encoded protein: CATSRDGTARTYGYTF. The chain employs TRBV15 and TRBJ1-2; the D gene is possibly TRBD1 (5 bases). CDR1 is LNHNV, CDR2 YYDKDF, per germline (reference sequence). The CDR3 is made up of 16 amino acids. Trimming shortened V by 0 bases and J by 4 bases, and 15 bases separated the two germline ends.

This clone was seen only a few times. The chain uses TRBV19 and TRBJ2-7; TRBD2 matches 9 bases. Germline-derived CDR1 and CDR2 are LNHDA and SQIVND (reference sequence). Germline trimming cut 7 bases from V and 2 bases from J; bases unmatched to any gene: 12. The CDR3 is 16 amino acids. The CDR3 nucleotides read TGTGCCAGTACCCCAGGTGGGCTAGCGGGGCCCTACGAGCAGTACTTC. It is translated as CASTPGGLAGPYEQYF.

This clone was counted between two and nine times. This chain links TRBV7-2 with TRBJ2-7, with 9 bases identical to TRBD2. Germline V lookup: CDR1 SGHTA, CDR2 FQGNSA. The CDR3 sequence is 15 residues long. The junction had 5 bases not matched to a gene; V was cut back by 2 bases and J by 3 bases. The CDR3 coding sequence is TGTGCCAGCAGCTTACAGCGGGGGGCCTTCTACGAGCAGTACTTC. This gives the protein CASSLQRGAFYEQYF.

This chain joins TRBV9 and TRBJ2-1; the match to TRBD2 covers 8 bases. The germline CDR1 and CDR2 sequences are SGDLS and YYNGEE. The CDR3 runs to 16 residues. The V and J ends lost 0 bases and 0 bases, in that order; junction bases with no gene match: 2. Here the CDR3 reads CASSVGGRLSYNEQFF. Here the CDR3 DNA reads TGTGCCAGCAGCGTAGGCGGGAGGCTCTCCTACAATGAGCAGTTCTTC. The full variable domain, its missing parts supplied by reference TRBV9 and TRBJ2-1, is DSGVTQTPKHLITATGQRVTLRCSPRSGDLSVYWYQQSLDQGLQFLIQYYNGEERAKGNILERFSAQQFPDLHSELNLSSLELGDSALYFCASSVGGRLSYNEQFFGPGTRLTVL.

To note about this clone: Other DNA sequences within the sample encode an identical CDR3. The V and J genes are TRBV5-1 and TRBJ1-1; D possibly corresponds to TRBD1 (5 bases). The CDR3 sequence is 14 residues long. Trimming took off 0 bases at V and 3 bases at J, with 9 bases between the two ends. Germline values: CDR1 SGHRS, CDR2 YFSETQ. In nucleotides, the CDR3 is TGCGCCAGCAGCTTGGGCGGAGGGGACACTGAAGCTTTCTTT. This gives the protein CASSLGGGDTEAFF.

The table lists this clone with a few counts. This chain links TRBV7-9 with TRBJ2-3; D gene unclear. Trimming pared 5 bases from V and 0 bases from J, leaving 9 bases between. Looked up from germline, CDR1 is SEHNR and CDR2 is FQNEAQ (reference sequence). The CDR3 extends over 14 amino acids. The CDR3: CASSLYPSTDTQYF. CDR3 DNA sequence: TGTGCCAGCAGCCTATACCCCAGCACAGATACGCAGTATTTT. The full variable domain, in which reference TRBV7-9 and TRBJ2-3 provide the parts outside the CDR3, is DTGVSQNPRHKITKRGQNVTFRCDPISEHNRLYWYRQTLGQGPEFLTYFQNEAQLEKSRLLSDRFSAERPKGSFSTLEIQRTEQGDSAMYLCASSLYPSTDTQYFGPGTRLTVL.

Regarding this clone: At the DNA level, this CDR3 is encoded by other sequences in the same sample as well. The chain is built from TRBV18 and TRBJ1-1; D not resolved. The CDR3 is made up of 13 amino acids. Germline V gives CDR1 KGHSH, CDR2 LQKENI. V lost 5 bases, J lost 1 base, and 8 bases lay in between. CDR3 DNA: TGTGCCAGCTCAGGCGGAGAGAACACTGAAGCTTTCTTT. It translates to CASSGGENTEAFF.

This rearrangement joins TRBV7-2 to TRBJ2-5; no reliable D call. This CDR3 contains 13 residues. The germline V gene encodes CDR1 SGHTA and CDR2 FQGNSA. The ends were cut back, 10 bases at V and 2 bases at J, with 14 bases in the middle. CDR3 loop: CATRNLVQETQYF. Here the CDR3 DNA reads TGTGCCACCAGAAATTTAGTGCAAGAGACCCAGTACTTC. Using reference TRBV7-2 and TRBJ2-5 for the parts outside the CDR3, the full variable domain is GAGVSQSPSNKVTEKGKDVELRCDPISGHTALYWYRQSLGQGLEFLIYFQGNSAPDKSGLPSDRFSAERTGGSVSTLTIQRTQQEDSAVYLCATRNLVQETQYFGPGTRLLVL.

The chain recombines TRBV7-3 with TRBJ2-6; D is uncertain. The CDR3 spans 14 residues. Trimming cost V 5 bases and J 2 bases, with 7 bases left between them. CDR1 is SGHTA and CDR2 is FQGTGA in the germline V gene. The CDR3 here is CASSLAPGANVLTF. The CDR3 DNA reads as TGTGCCAGCAGCCTGGCTCCTGGGGCCAACGTCCTGACTTTC. The full variable domain, with the rest looked up from reference TRBV7-3 and TRBJ2-6, is GAGVSQTPSNKVTEKGKYVELRCDPISGHTALYWYRQSLGQGPEFLIYFQGTGAADDSGLPNDRFFAVRPEGSVSTLKIQRTERGDSAVYLCASSLAPGANVLTFGAGSRLTVL.

This chain joins TRBV11-2 and TRBJ2-1; either TRBD1 or TRBD2 may supply D (5 bases each). The CDR3 is made up of 13 amino acids. The V end lost 6 bases, the J end lost 10 bases, and 16 bases lay between the germline ends. Germline V lookup: CDR1 SGHAT, CDR2 FQNNGV. The CDR3, as DNA: TGTGCCAGCAGGGAATCGGGGCATCTCGAGCAGTTCTTC. This codes for CASRESGHLEQFF.